This TCR beta chain comes out of a study of blood T cell repertoires in COVID-19. Study-level background: COVID-19 samples collected from the United States, Italy and Spain covered acute and convalescent phases. T cells, B-cell-depleted T cells, or PBMCs supplied cDNA or gDNA.

The length of the CDR3 is 15 residues. CDR1 SGHNT and CDR2 YYREEE come from the germline V gene (reference sequence). V was pared by 4 bases and J by 8 bases, with 18 bases between. In the authors' methods: Reference gene primer amplification in the assay estimated nucleated cell counts. Only in-frame clones appear in the TCRdb table, and some are missing; sequencing was by immunoSEQ multiplex PCR. That table is the source of V, J and clone size, and D and trimming were worked out from the DNA. Of 120,000 or so clones listed, around 89% were seen once; the top ten hold roughly 7.6%. This TCR was sampled from a man over 45 with acute or convalescent COVID-19. This chain connects TRBV5-4 to TRBJ1-4; tentatively, D is TRBD1 (6 bases). Sequencing was carried out using peripheral blood. The CDR3 bases are TGTGCCAGCAGCCCCGGACGGGGGGCCGGAGAAAAACTGTTTTTT. Translation gives CASSPGRGAGEKLFF. Together with reference TRBV5-4 and TRBJ1-4, the CDR3 gives the full variable domain: ETGVTQSPTHLIKTRGQQVTLRCSSQSGHNTVSWYQQALGQGPQFIFQYYREEENGRGNFPPRFSGLQFPNYSSELNVNALELDDSALYLCASSPGRGAGEKLFFGSGTQLSVL.